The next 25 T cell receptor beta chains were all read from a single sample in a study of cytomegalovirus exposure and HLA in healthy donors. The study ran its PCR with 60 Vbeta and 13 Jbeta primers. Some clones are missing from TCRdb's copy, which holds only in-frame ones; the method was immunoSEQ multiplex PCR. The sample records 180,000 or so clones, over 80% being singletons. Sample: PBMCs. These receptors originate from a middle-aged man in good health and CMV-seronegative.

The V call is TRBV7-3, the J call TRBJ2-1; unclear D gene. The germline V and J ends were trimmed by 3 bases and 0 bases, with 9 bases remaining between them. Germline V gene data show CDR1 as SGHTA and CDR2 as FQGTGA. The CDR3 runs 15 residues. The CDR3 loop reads CASSFNQNSYNEQFF. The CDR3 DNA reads TGTGCCAGCAGCTTTAATCAGAACTCCTACAATGAGCAGTTCTTC.

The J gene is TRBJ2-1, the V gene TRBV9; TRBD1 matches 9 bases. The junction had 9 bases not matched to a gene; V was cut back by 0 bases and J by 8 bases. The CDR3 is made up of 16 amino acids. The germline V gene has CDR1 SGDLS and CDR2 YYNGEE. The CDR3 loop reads CASSVVGTGNVYEQFF. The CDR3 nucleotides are TGTGCCAGCAGCGTAGTAGGGACAGGGAATGTCTATGAGCAGTTCTTC.

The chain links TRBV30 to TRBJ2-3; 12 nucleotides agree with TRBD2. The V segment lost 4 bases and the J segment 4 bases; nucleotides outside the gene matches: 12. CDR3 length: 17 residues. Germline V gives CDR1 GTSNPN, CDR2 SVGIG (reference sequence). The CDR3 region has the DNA TGTGCCTGGACCATAGGACTAGCGGGGAATTGGGCAGATACGCAGTATTTT. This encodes CAWTIGLAGNWADTQYF.

CDR3 sequence: CASRGSRAGGWSTDTQYF. Written as DNA, the CDR3 is TGTGCCAGCAGAGGATCCAGAGCGGGAGGATGGAGCACAGATACGCAGTATTTT. The chain is built from TRBV28 and TRBJ2-3; 9 nucleotides match TRBD2. The CDR3 has 18 amino acids. The germline V gene has CDR1 MDHEN and CDR2 SYDVKM. Losses at the gene ends were 6 bases for V and 0 bases for J; bases not matched to a gene: 13.

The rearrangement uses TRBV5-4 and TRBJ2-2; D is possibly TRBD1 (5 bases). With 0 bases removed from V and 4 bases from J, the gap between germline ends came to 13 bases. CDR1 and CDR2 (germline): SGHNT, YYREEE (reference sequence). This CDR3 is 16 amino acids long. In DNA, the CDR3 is TGTGCCAGCAGCTTGGCGGCAGGGTTAGTCACCGGGGAGCTGTTTTTT. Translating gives CASSLAAGLVTGELFF. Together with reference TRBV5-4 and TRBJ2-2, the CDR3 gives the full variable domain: ETGVTQSPTHLIKTRGQQVTLRCSSQSGHNTVSWYQQALGQGPQFIFQYYREEENGRGNFPPRFSGLQFPNYSSELNVNALELDDSALYLCASSLAAGLVTGELFFGEGSRLTVL.

CDR3 region: CASRRTGDEPQHF. CDR3 nucleotide sequence: TGTGCCAGCAGGAGAACAGGGGACGAACCCCAGCATTTT. The chain carries TRBV27 and TRBJ1-5, with 7 positions matching TRBD1. Germline CDR1 is MNHEY and CDR2 is SMNVEV (reference sequence). This CDR3 has 13 amino acids. The ends lost 6 bases at V and 10 bases at J; junction bases unmatched: 9.

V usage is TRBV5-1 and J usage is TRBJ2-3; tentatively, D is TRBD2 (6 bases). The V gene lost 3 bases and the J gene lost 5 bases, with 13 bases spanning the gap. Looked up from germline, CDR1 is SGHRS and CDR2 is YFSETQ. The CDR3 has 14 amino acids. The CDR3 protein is CASSWTGDLDTQYF. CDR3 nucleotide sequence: TGCGCCAGCAGCTGGACGGGGGATTTAGATACGCAGTATTTT.

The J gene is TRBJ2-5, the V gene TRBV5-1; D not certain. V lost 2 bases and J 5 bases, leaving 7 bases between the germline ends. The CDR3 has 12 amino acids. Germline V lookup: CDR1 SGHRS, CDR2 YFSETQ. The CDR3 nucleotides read TGCGCCAGCAGCTTCCCCGGGGAGACCCAGTACTTC. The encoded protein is CASSFPGETQYF.

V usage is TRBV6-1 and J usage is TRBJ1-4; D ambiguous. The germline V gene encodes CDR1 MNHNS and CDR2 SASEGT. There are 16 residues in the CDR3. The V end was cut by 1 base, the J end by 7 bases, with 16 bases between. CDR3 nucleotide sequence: TGTGCCAGCAGTGAAGGTCGGGGTATAATAGTTGAAAAACTGTTTTTT. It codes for CASSEGRGIIVEKLFF.

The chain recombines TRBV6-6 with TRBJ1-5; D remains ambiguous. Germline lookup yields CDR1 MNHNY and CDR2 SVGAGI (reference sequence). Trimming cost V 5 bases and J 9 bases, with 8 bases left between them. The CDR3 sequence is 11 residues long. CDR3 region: CASSADSPQHF. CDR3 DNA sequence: TGTGCCAGCAGTGCGGACTCGCCCCAGCATTTT.

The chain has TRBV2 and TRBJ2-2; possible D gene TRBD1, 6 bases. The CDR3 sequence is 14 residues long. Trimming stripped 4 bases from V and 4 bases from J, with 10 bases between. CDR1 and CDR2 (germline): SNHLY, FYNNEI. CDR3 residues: CASSVDRPTGELFF. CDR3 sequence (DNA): TGTGCCAGCAGTGTGGACAGACCCACCGGGGAGCTGTTTTTT. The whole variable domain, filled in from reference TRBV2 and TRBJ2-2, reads EPEVTQTPSHQVTQMGQEVILRCVPISNHLYFYWYRQILGQKVEFLVSFYNNEISEKSEIFDDQFSVERPDGSNFTLKIRSTKLEDSAMYFCASSVDRPTGELFFGEGSRLTVL.

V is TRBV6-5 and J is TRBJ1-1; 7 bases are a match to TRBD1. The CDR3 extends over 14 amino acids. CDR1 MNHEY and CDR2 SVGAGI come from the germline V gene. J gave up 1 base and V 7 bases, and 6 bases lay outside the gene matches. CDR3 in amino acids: CASTRTGRNTEAFF. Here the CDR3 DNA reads TGTGCCAGCACCAGGACAGGCCGGAACACTGAAGCTTTCTTT.

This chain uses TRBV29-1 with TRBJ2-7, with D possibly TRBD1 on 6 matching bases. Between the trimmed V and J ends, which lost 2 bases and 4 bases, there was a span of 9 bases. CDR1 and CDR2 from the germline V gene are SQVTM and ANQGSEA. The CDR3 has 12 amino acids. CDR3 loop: CSVEQGIYEQYF. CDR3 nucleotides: TGCAGCGTTGAACAGGGGATTTACGAGCAGTACTTC.

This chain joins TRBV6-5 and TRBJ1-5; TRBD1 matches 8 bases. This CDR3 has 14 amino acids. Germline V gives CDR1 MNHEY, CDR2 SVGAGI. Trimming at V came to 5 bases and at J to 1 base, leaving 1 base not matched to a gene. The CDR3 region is CASSRTGSNQPQHF. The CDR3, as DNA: TGTGCCAGCAGTAGGACAGGGAGCAATCAGCCCCAGCATTTT.

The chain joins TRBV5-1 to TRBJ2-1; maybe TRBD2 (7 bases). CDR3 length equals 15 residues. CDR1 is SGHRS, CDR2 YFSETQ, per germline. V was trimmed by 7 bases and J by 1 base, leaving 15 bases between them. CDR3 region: CASWEGGLSYNEQFF. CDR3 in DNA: TGCGCCAGCTGGGAGGGGGGTCTGTCCTACAATGAGCAGTTCTTC.

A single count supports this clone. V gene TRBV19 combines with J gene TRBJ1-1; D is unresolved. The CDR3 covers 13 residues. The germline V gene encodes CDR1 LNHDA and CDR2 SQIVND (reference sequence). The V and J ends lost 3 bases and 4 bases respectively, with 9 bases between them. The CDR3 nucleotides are TGTGCCAGTAGTATCTTTCGCGGCACTGAAGCTTTCTTT. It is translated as CASSIFRGTEAFF. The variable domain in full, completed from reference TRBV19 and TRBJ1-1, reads DGGITQSPKYLFRKEGQNVTLSCEQNLNHDAMYWYRQDPGQGLRLIYYSQIVNDFQKGDIAEGYSVSREKKESFPLTVTSAQKNPTAFYLCASSIFRGTEAFFGQGTRLTVV.

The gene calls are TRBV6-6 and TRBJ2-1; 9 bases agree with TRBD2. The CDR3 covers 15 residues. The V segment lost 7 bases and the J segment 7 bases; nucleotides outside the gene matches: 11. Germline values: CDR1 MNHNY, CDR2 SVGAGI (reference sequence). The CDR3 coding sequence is TGTGCCAGCACCCCCGGGGGCGGGAGGGGGAATGAGCAGTTCTTC. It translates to CASTPGGGRGNEQFF.

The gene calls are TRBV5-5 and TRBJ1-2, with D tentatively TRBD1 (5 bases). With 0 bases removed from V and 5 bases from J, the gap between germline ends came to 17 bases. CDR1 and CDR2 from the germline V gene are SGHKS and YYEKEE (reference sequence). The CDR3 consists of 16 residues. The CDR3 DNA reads TGTGCCAGCAGCTTGGGGACCGCAGGGAAACTATATGGCTACACCTTC. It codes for CASSLGTAGKLYGYTF.

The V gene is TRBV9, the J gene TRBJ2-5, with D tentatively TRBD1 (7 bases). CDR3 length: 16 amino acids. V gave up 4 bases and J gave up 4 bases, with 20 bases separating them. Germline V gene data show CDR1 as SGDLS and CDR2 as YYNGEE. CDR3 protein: CASSPRSGAGGETQYF. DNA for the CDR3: TGTGCCAGCAGCCCGCGGTCGGGGGCAGGGGGAGAGACCCAGTACTTC.

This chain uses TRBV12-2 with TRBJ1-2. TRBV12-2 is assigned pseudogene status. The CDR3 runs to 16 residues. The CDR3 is CASRFGPRGFFYGYTF. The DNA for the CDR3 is TGTGCAAGTCGCTTCGGTCCCAGAGGATTCTTCTATGGCTACACCTTC.

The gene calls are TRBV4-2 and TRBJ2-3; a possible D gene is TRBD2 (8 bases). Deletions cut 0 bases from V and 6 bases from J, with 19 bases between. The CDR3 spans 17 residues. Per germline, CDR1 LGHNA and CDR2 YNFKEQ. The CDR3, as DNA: TGTGCCAGCAGCCAAGAGAGGGGGCCGGGGGGGCTTGATACGCAGTATTTT. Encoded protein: CASSQERGPGGLDTQYF.

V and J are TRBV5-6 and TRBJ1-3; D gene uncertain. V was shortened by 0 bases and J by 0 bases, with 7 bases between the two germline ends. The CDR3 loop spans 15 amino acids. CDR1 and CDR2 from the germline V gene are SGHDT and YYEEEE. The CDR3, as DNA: TGTGCCAGCAGCTTGGGCAGGTACTCTGGAAACACCATATATTTT. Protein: CASSLGRYSGNTIYF.

The CDR3 spells CASSFGGRTGNTEAFF. CDR3 DNA sequence: TGTGCCAGCAGTTTTGGCGGGAGGACGGGGAACACTGAAGCTTTCTTT. The genes are TRBV28 and TRBJ1-1; no reliable D call. The CDR3 has 16 amino acids. V lost 3 bases and J lost 1, with 15 bases in between. CDR1 is MDHEN and CDR2 is SYDVKM in the germline V gene.

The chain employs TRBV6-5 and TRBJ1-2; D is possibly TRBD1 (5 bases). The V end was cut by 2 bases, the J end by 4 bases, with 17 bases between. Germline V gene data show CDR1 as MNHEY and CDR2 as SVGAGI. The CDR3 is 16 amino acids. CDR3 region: CASSYAKKLGGYGYTF. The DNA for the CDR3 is TGTGCCAGCAGTTACGCCAAAAAACTCGGGGGCTATGGCTACACCTTC.

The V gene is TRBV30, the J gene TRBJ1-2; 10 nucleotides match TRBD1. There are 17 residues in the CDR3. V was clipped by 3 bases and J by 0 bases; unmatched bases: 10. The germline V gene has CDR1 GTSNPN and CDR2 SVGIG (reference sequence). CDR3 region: CAWRGTGQGKTNYGYTF. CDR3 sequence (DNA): TGTGCCTGGAGGGGGACGGGACAGGGGAAGACTAACTATGGCTACACCTTC.